The present T cell receptor (beta chain) was sequenced within a study of CD8 T cells in ankylosing spondylitis. General study points: Significant enrichment of disease-linked clones was reportedly seen in matched ankylosing spondylitis synovial fluid. Several highly homologous variants made up a TCR beta motif, and this motif appeared characteristic of ankylosing spondylitis blood. Prior literature has documented some motif variants in synovial fluid and blood from reactive arthritis.

TCRdb recomputed calls from the 5' RACE reads with MiXCR, one row per CDR3 protein. The sample has almost 400,000 distinct CDR3 sequences; 20% to 25% are singletons. There are a few counts of this clonotype. Its target is unknown. The CDR3 sequence is 12 residues long. Germline V gene lookup returns CDR1 SQVTM and CDR2 ANQGSEA. V lost 7 bases and J 8 bases, leaving 15 bases between the germline ends. This rearrangement joins TRBV29-1 to TRBJ2-1; unclear D gene. The origin of this receptor is a male donor with ankylosing spondylitis. The sequenced material came from blood, either unsorted or a sorted T cell fraction (not recorded which). The CDR3 DNA is TGCAGCGCCAGACAAAGTTCCGATGAGCAGTTCTTC. Residues: CSARQSSDEQFF.